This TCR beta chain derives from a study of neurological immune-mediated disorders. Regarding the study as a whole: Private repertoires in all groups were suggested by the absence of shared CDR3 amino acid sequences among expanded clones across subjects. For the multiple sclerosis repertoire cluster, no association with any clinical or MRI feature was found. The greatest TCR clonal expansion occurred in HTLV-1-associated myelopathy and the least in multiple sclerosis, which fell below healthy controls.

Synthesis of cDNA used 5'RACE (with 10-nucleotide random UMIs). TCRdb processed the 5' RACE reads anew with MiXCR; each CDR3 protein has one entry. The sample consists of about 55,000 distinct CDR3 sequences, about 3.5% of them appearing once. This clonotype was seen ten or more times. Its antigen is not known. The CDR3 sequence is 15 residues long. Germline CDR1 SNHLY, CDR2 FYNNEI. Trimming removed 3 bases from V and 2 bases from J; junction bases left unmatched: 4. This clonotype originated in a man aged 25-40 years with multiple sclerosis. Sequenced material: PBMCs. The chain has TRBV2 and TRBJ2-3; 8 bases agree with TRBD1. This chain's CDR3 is CASSDWTGLTDTQYF. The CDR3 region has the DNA TGTGCCAGCAGTGACTGGACAGGGCTCACAGATACGCAGTATTTT. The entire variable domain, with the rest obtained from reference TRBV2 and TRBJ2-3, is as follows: EPEVTQTPSHQVTQMGQEVILRCVPISNHLYFYWYRQILGQKVEFLVSFYNNEISEKSEIFDDQFSVERPDGSNFTLKIRSTKLEDSAMYFCASSDWTGLTDTQYFGPGTRLTVL.